The 30 T cell receptor beta chains reported below all come from one sample, sequenced in a study of T cell responses to AZD1222 COVID-19 vaccine. Using immunoSEQ multiplex PCR, the repertoire was profiled, and TCRdb retains in-frame clones only, with some absent. The sample has some 110,000 clones; around nine tenths are singletons. This specimen consisted of peripheral blood, obtained 28 days after the second AZD1222 dose. The source is an adult who received the AZD1222 COVID-19 vaccine.

The chain is built from TRBV19 and TRBJ1-4; TRBD1 aligns across 7 bases. CDR1 LNHDA and CDR2 SQIVND come from the germline V gene (reference sequence). The CDR3 extends over 14 amino acids. Trimming took 10 bases from V and 5 from J; bases not matched to a gene: 10. The CDR3 coding sequence is TGTGCCACCAGTAGGGGGCGGGCGAATGAAAAACTGTTTTTT. This sequence encodes CATSRGRANEKLFF.

CDR3 coding DNA: TGTGCCAGCAGTAGCGGGGTGAGCTCTGGGGCCAACGTCCTGACTTTC. Protein product: CASSSGVSSGANVLTF. V is TRBV6-4 and J is TRBJ2-6; TRBD2 matches 7 bases. Germline V gives CDR1 MRHNA, CDR2 SNTAGT. The CDR3 sequence is 16 residues long. V trimming: 5 bases; J trimming: 0 bases; junction bases outside the gene matches: 4.

V and J are TRBV9 and TRBJ1-2, with 8 bases matching TRBD1. The CDR3 has 13 amino acids. The V segment lost 4 bases and the J segment 4 bases; nucleotides outside the gene matches: 3. Per germline, CDR1 SGDLS and CDR2 YYNGEE. The CDR3 protein is CASSSGQGYGYTF. The CDR3 DNA sequence: TGTGCCAGCAGCTCTGGACAGGGCTATGGCTACACCTTC.

This chain uses TRBV5-1 with TRBJ2-7; D remains unclear. The CDR3 totals 11 residues. The V end lost 0 bases, the J end lost 6 bases, and 4 bases lay between the germline ends. Germline V gene data show CDR1 as SGHRS and CDR2 as YFSETQ. The CDR3 bases are TGCGCCAGCAGCTTGGAGACCGAGCAGTACTTC. The encoded protein is CASSLETEQYF.

V usage is TRBV28 and J usage is TRBJ2-7; 9 positions match TRBD2. The V gene's germline CDR1 is MDHEN and CDR2 SYDVKM. Trimming removed 10 bases from V and 2 bases from J; junction bases left unmatched: 12. This CDR3 contains 15 residues. The CDR3 DNA reads as TGTGCCACCCGCTCGGCTAGCGGGAATACCTACGAGCAGTACTTC. This codes for CATRSASGNTYEQYF.

The rearrangement joins TRBV4-3 to TRBJ2-1; TRBD2 is a possible D gene (5 bases). The CDR3 length is 18 residues. V lost 0 bases to trimming and J lost 3 bases, with 18 bases between them. From germline, CDR1 is LGHNA and CDR2 YSLEER. CDR3 in amino acids: CASSQEKGRKTIYNEQFF. The CDR3 DNA follows: TGCGCCAGCAGCCAAGAAAAGGGCAGAAAGACTATCTACAATGAGCAGTTCTTC.

V and J are TRBV9 and TRBJ2-5; TRBD1 might be the D (5 bases). CDR3 length equals 15 residues. Trimming left V 5 bases short and J 1 base short, with 15 bases between. CDR1 and CDR2 (germline): SGDLS, YYNGEE. For the CDR3, the DNA is TGTGCCAGCAGTACTCACATAGGGGCCCAAGAGACCCAGTACTTC. The encoded protein is CASSTHIGAQETQYF.

This rearrangement joins TRBV19 to TRBJ2-3; no reliable D call. The CDR3 consists of 13 residues. Trimming stripped 5 bases from V and 5 bases from J, with 11 bases between. Germline V gives CDR1 LNHDA, CDR2 SQIVND (reference sequence). The CDR3 sequence: CASSLMTQDTQYF. For the CDR3, the DNA is TGTGCCAGTAGTTTGATGACTCAAGATACGCAGTATTTT. Full variable domain (outside the CDR3, taken from reference TRBV19 and TRBJ2-3): DGGITQSPKYLFRKEGQNVTLSCEQNLNHDAMYWYRQDPGQGLRLIYYSQIVNDFQKGDIAEGYSVSREKKESFPLTVTSAQKNPTAFYLCASSLMTQDTQYFGPGTRLTVL.

This chain links TRBV3-1 (or the pseudogene TRBV3-2) with TRBJ2-7; TRBD2 aligns across 9 bases. Looked up from germline, CDR1 is LGHDT and CDR2 is YNNKEL (reference sequence). The J segment lost 6 bases and the V segment lost 5 bases, leaving 11 bases of the junction unmatched. The CDR3 is 15 residues long. The CDR3 spells CASSKAAAGGREQYF. For the CDR3, the DNA is TGTGCCAGCAGCAAGGCGGCAGCGGGAGGACGCGAGCAGTACTTC.

The rearrangement uses TRBV6-5 and TRBJ2-7; D might be TRBD1 or TRBD2, each matching 5 bases. This CDR3 is built from 15 residues. Trimming took off 0 bases at V and 3 bases at J, with 12 bases between the two ends. Per the germline V gene, CDR1 is MNHEY and CDR2 is SVGAGI. Written as DNA, the CDR3 is TGTGCCAGCAGTTACTCGGGACCCACTCACTACGAGCAGTACTTC. Translated: CASSYSGPTHYEQYF.

The CDR3 here is CASSLTPAGTGNTIYF. CDR3 DNA: TGTGCCAGCAGCTTAACGCCAGCAGGGACAGGAAACACCATATATTTT. The V and J genes are TRBV7-3 and TRBJ1-3; weak D call: TRBD1 (6 bases). V was trimmed by 0 bases and J by 4 bases, leaving 13 bases between them. The CDR3 has 16 residues. In germline, CDR1 is SGHTA, CDR2 FQGTGA.

This chain joins TRBV4-3 and TRBJ2-7, with 7 nucleotides matching TRBD2. CDR1 is LGHNA, CDR2 YSLEER, per germline. The CDR3 consists of 16 residues. The V and J ends lost 0 bases and 7 bases, in that order; junction bases with no gene match: 12. CDR3 DNA sequence: TGCGCCAGCAGCCAAGATCTAGGACTAGTACGACGGGAGCAGTACTTC. Its translation is CASSQDLGLVRREQYF.

The chain couples TRBV5-1 to TRBJ2-2, with TRBD2 as a possible D gene (6 bases). This CDR3 is built from 15 residues. Germline V lookup: CDR1 SGHRS, CDR2 YFSETQ. Trimming removed 4 bases from V and 0 bases from J, with 10 bases in between. CDR3 region: CASSIRDSNTGELFF. In DNA form, the CDR3 reads TGCGCCAGCAGCATCCGGGACTCGAACACCGGGGAGCTGTTTTTT.

The chain links TRBV6-2 or TRBV6-3 to TRBJ2-1, with D possibly being TRBD1 (6 bases). Germline V gene lookup returns CDR1 MNHEY and CDR2 SVGEGT. V lost 6 bases and J 3 bases, leaving 21 bases between the germline ends. The CDR3 has 17 amino acids. The CDR3 DNA reads TGTGCCAGCAGCCATAAACCGGGACACCTCAACTACAATGAGCAGTTCTTC. Protein sequence: CASSHKPGHLNYNEQFF.

The chain carries TRBV28 and TRBJ2-1; D possibly corresponds to TRBD2 (5 bases). CDR3 length: 14 residues. The V and J ends lost 7 bases and 6 bases respectively, with 16 bases between them. CDR1 MDHEN and CDR2 SYDVKM come from the germline V gene. Here the CDR3 DNA reads TGTGCCAGCACCCTCGCGGGCTTCGTCAATGAGCAGTTCTTC. Residues: CASTLAGFVNEQFF.

The CDR3 DNA is TGCGCCAGCGCAGAGACACAGAGCTCTTGGAATGAGCAGTTCTTC. As protein: CASAETQSSWNEQFF. V and J are TRBV5-1 and TRBJ2-1; D uncertain. The CDR3 length is 15 residues. V was pared by 7 bases and J by 7 bases, with 21 bases between. Germline V gives CDR1 SGHRS, CDR2 YFSETQ.

This chain uses TRBV3-1 (or the pseudogene TRBV3-2) with TRBJ1-5; 12 positions agree with TRBD1. CDR3 length: 17 amino acids. The germline gives CDR1 LGHDT, CDR2 YNNKEL (reference sequence). The junction had 11 bases not matched to a gene; V was cut back by 5 bases and J by 6 bases. CDR3 residues: CASSSSGQGAPIQPQHF. The CDR3 DNA follows: TGTGCCAGCAGCTCCTCGGGACAGGGGGCCCCTATTCAGCCCCAGCATTTT.

This chain connects TRBV27 to TRBJ2-5; D assignment may be TRBD1 or TRBD2 (5 bases each). CDR3 length: 12 residues. V lost 8 bases to trimming and J lost 9 bases, with 16 bases between them. In germline, CDR1 is MNHEY, CDR2 SMNVEV (reference sequence). Here the CDR3 reads CASGSGGHPQYF. In DNA form, the CDR3 reads TGTGCCAGCGGAAGTGGAGGACATCCCCAGTACTTC.

The chain employs TRBV5-1 and TRBJ1-1; D gene uncertain. V was cut by 1 base and J by 1 base, with 8 bases left in between. Per germline, CDR1 SGHRS and CDR2 YFSETQ. CDR3 length: 14 residues. The CDR3 DNA is TGCGCCAGCAGCTTGTTTTCCCAGAACACTGAAGCTTTCTTT. Protein product: CASSLFSQNTEAFF. The entire variable domain, with the rest obtained from reference TRBV5-1 and TRBJ1-1, is as follows: KAGVTQTPRYLIKTRGQQVTLSCSPISGHRSVSWYQQTPGQGLQFLFEYFSETQRNKGNFPGRFSGRQFSNSRSEMNVSTLELGDSALYLCASSLFSQNTEAFFGQGTRLTVV.

The chain has TRBV4-2 and TRBJ1-5; D possibly corresponds to TRBD1 (6 bases). The CDR3 extends over 15 amino acids. The V and J ends lost 0 bases and 8 bases respectively, with 14 bases between them. Germline V CDR1 and CDR2: LGHNA, YNFKEQ. CDR3 DNA: TGTGCCAGCAGCCAAGATATTGGGGGCCGAGAGCCCCAGCATTTT. It specifies CASSQDIGGREPQHF.

This chain links TRBV7-2 with TRBJ2-5; TRBD1 aligns across 8 bases. The V and J ends lost 5 bases and 5 bases, in that order; junction bases with no gene match: 7. Germline values: CDR1 SGHTA, CDR2 FQGNSA. This CDR3 comprises 14 residues. CDR3 DNA sequence: TGTGCCAGCAGCCCACAGGGGGTTCGGGAGACCCAGTACTTC. It specifies CASSPQGVRETQYF.

V and J are TRBV30 and TRBJ1-6; D might be TRBD1 (5 bases). V gave up 4 bases and J gave up 5 bases, with 9 bases separating them. CDR1 is GTSNPN and CDR2 is SVGIG in the germline V gene (reference sequence). This CDR3 is built from 13 residues. DNA for the CDR3: TGTGCCTGGATGGACACGAATAATTCACCCCTCCACTTT. Protein: CAWMDTNNSPLHF.

The chain uses TRBV3-1 (or the pseudogene TRBV3-2) and TRBJ1-1; D is possibly TRBD1 (6 bases). The length of the CDR3 is 14 residues. Germline V CDR1 and CDR2: LGHDT, YNNKEL (reference sequence). Trimming removed 4 bases at V and 4 bases at J, with 13 bases between. The CDR3 bases are TGTGCCAGCAGCCGATCCGGGGGGCGCACTGAAGCTTTCTTT. Translating gives CASSRSGGRTEAFF.

This clone was observed once. The chain couples TRBV5-4 to TRBJ2-3; 9 nucleotides match TRBD2. The germline V gene has CDR1 SGHNT and CDR2 YYREEE (reference sequence). V shed 4 bases and J 1 base; nucleotides not matched to a gene: 13. This CDR3 region has 18 residues. The CDR3 sequence: CASSPVGRGGFGTDTQYF. DNA for the CDR3: TGTGCCAGCAGCCCCGTCGGGCGGGGGGGCTTCGGCACAGATACGCAGTATTTT.

In this sample, this clone turned up once. This sequence joins TRBV28 and TRBJ2-7, with unresolved D. Trimming took off 2 bases at V and 6 bases at J, with 14 bases between the two ends. This CDR3 region has 14 residues. Germline V CDR1 and CDR2: MDHEN, SYDVKM. The CDR3 loop reads CASSLGQRRGEQYF. The CDR3 DNA sequence: TGTGCCAGCAGTTTAGGGCAGAGAAGAGGCGAGCAGTACTTC.

The chain links TRBV5-1 to TRBJ2-3; 12 positions match TRBD2. Unmatched junction bases numbered 10, after V lost 6 bases and J lost 2 bases. CDR1 is SGHRS and CDR2 is YFSETQ in the germline V gene. CDR3 length: 17 amino acids. The CDR3 sequence: CASIDGSSGRVTDTQYF. The CDR3 region has the DNA TGCGCCAGCATCGACGGGTCTAGCGGGAGGGTCACAGATACGCAGTATTTT.

The chain has TRBV5-4 and TRBJ1-2, with 8 bases aligning to TRBD1. Germline loops: CDR1 SGHNT, CDR2 YYREEE (reference sequence). Unmatched junction bases numbered 11, after V lost 4 bases and J lost 6 bases. The CDR3 has 15 residues. For the CDR3, the DNA is TGTGCCAGCAGCGCGGACGGTGGACAGGGTCATGGCTACACCTTC. Its protein product is CASSADGGQGHGYTF.

About this clone itself: At one of its ends the junction is not consistent with the germline gene, which may arise from a read error. CDR3 sequence: CAWSTQPLPANF. The DNA for the CDR3 is TGTGCCTGGAGTACGCAGCCGCTACCAGCAAACTTC. The rearrangement links TRBV30 to TRBJ2-5; no clear D. Germline CDR1 reads GTSNPN; CDR2 reads SVGIG (reference sequence). The CDR3 covers 12 residues.

This rearrangement joins TRBV5-1 to TRBJ2-1, with D possibly TRBD2 on 6 matching bases. Trimming pared 2 bases from V and 2 bases from J, leaving 11 bases between. The CDR3 has 15 amino acids. CDR1 is SGHRS and CDR2 is YFSETQ in the germline V gene. This chain's CDR3 is CASSLGLAPYNEQFF. CDR3 nucleotides: TGCGCCAGCAGCTTAGGGCTAGCGCCCTACAATGAGCAGTTCTTC.

The rearrangement joins TRBV27 to TRBJ1-1, with TRBD1 identical over 7 bases. Germline V gene sequence: CDR1 MNHEY, CDR2 SMNVEV (reference sequence). V gave up 7 bases and J gave up 2 bases; unmatched junction bases: 7. The CDR3 covers 14 residues. CDR3 loop: CASNRQGPNTEAFF. The DNA of the CDR3 is TGTGCCAGCAATCGACAGGGTCCAAACACTGAAGCTTTCTTT.